This T cell receptor beta chain emerged from a study of CD8 T cells in ankylosing spondylitis. For TCR beta, libraries came from quantitative 5'-RACE with molecular barcodes. TCRdb re-called the 5' RACE reads through MiXCR, storing one row per CDR3 protein. The data show about 160,000 distinct CDR3 sequences, 15% to 20% seen once. This clonotype was seen at least ten times. Germline values: CDR1 LNHNV, CDR2 YYDKDF (reference sequence). The V end was cut by 0 bases, the J end by 2 bases, with 9 bases between. CDR3 length: 15 residues. This sequence originates from a male donor with ankylosing spondylitis or in good health (not recorded which). The V and J genes are TRBV15 and TRBJ2-3; D unresolved. Sequenced sample: blood, either unsorted or a sorted T cell fraction (not recorded which). As DNA, the CDR3 is TGTGCCACCAGCAGAGAGGGCAGGTACACAGATACGCAGTATTTT. It is translated as CATSREGRYTDTQYF.